What follows are 26 T cell receptor beta chains derived from one specimen sequenced in a study of PD-L1 blockade in urothelial cancer. Indicated time point: peripheral blood 6 weeks after treatment start. Libraries were prepared by immunoSEQ multiplex PCR; TCRdb keeps only in-frame clonotypes and omits some of them. Here the sample spans roughly 120,000 clones, about 91% being singletons. The specimen comprised PBMCs, sampled around atezolizumab (anti-PD-L1) treatment. Receptors originate from a man in his fifties or sixties with urothelial cancer.

This chain connects TRBV19 to TRBJ2-7, with TRBD1 matching over 8 bases. Germline loops: CDR1 LNHDA, CDR2 SQIVND (reference sequence). This CDR3 has 15 residues. With V trimmed by 1 base and J by 3 bases, 5 bases remained unmatched. CDR3 DNA: TGTGCCAGTAGTATAGGAGGACAGGGAGGCTACGAGCAGTACTTC. This gives the protein CASSIGGQGGYEQYF. Filled out from reference TRBV19 and TRBJ2-7, the complete variable domain reads DGGITQSPKYLFRKEGQNVTLSCEQNLNHDAMYWYRQDPGQGLRLIYYSQIVNDFQKGDIAEGYSVSREKKESFPLTVTSAQKNPTAFYLCASSIGGQGGYEQYFGPGTRLTVT.

The chain uses TRBV13 and TRBJ2-2; D is undetermined. V was trimmed by 4 bases and J by 6 bases, leaving 9 bases between them. The V gene's germline CDR1 is PRHDT and CDR2 FYEKMQ (reference sequence). This CDR3 region has 13 residues. The CDR3 sequence: CASSWHLAGELFF. The CDR3 region has the DNA TGTGCCAGCAGCTGGCATCTTGCCGGGGAGCTGTTTTTT.

The rearrangement joins TRBV19 to TRBJ2-6, with TRBD2 identical over 8 bases. The trim removed 4 bases at V and 0 bases at J, leaving 8 bases unmatched. Germline CDR1 is LNHDA and CDR2 is SQIVND (reference sequence). This CDR3 region has 18 residues. CDR3 protein: CASSTPSGRYSGANVLTF. In DNA, the CDR3 is TGTGCCAGTAGTACCCCTAGCGGGCGGTACTCTGGGGCCAACGTCCTGACTTTC. Variable domain in full (rest from reference TRBV19 and TRBJ2-6): DGGITQSPKYLFRKEGQNVTLSCEQNLNHDAMYWYRQDPGQGLRLIYYSQIVNDFQKGDIAEGYSVSREKKESFPLTVTSAQKNPTAFYLCASSTPSGRYSGANVLTFGAGSRLTVL.

The V and J genes are TRBV4-3 and TRBJ2-1; D is uncertain. The CDR3 is 16 amino acids. V lost 1 base and J 2 bases, leaving 12 bases between the germline ends. Looked up from germline, CDR1 is LGHNA and CDR2 is YSLEER. DNA of the CDR3: TGCGCCAGCAGCCAAGTCTCCTCACTACCCTACAATGAGCAGTTCTTC. This encodes CASSQVSSLPYNEQFF.

The chain is built from TRBV28 and TRBJ1-2; 7 bases are a match to TRBD1. The CDR3 is made up of 12 amino acids. Germline CDR1 and CDR2: MDHEN and SYDVKM. The V and J ends lost 8 bases and 4 bases, in that order; junction bases with no gene match: 4. The CDR3 bases are TGTGCCAGCTGGACAGGAAGCTATGGCTACACCTTC. Translated, it gives CASWTGSYGYTF.

V is TRBV7-8 and J is TRBJ2-3; D possibly corresponds to TRBD1 (6 bases). Germline assignment: CDR1 SGHVS and CDR2 FQNEAQ. Trimming took 0 bases from V and 0 from J, leaving 10 bases between them. The CDR3 sequence is 16 residues long. The CDR3 DNA reads TGTGCCAGCAGCTTAGCACGGGACACTAGCACAGATACGCAGTATTTT. Its translation: CASSLARDTSTDTQYF.

This chain joins TRBV7-3 and TRBJ2-1; D not resolved. The germline V gene encodes CDR1 SGHTA and CDR2 FQGTGA. The germline V and J ends were trimmed by 2 bases and 6 bases, with 11 bases remaining between them. This CDR3 comprises 14 residues. In DNA form, the CDR3 reads TGTGCCAGCAGCTTAGATGGCTCTCGCAATGAGCAGTTCTTC. This translates into CASSLDGSRNEQFF. Full variable domain (rest looked up from reference TRBV7-3 and TRBJ2-1): GAGVSQTPSNKVTEKGKYVELRCDPISGHTALYWYRQSLGQGPEFLIYFQGTGAADDSGLPNDRFFAVRPEGSVSTLKIQRTERGDSAVYLCASSLDGSRNEQFFGPGTRLTVL.

The chain couples TRBV30 to TRBJ1-4; D might be TRBD1 (5 bases). Germline V CDR1 and CDR2: GTSNPN, SVGIG (reference sequence). The V gene lost 0 bases and the J gene lost 5 bases, with 10 bases spanning the gap. This CDR3 has 14 residues. DNA of the CDR3: TGTGCCTGGAGTGTATTGGCAGGGAATGAAAAACTGTTTTTT. Translating gives CAWSVLAGNEKLFF.

The rearrangement uses TRBV9 and TRBJ2-3, with TRBD1 as a possible D gene (5 bases). Germline V CDR1 and CDR2: SGDLS, YYNGEE. V was cut by 0 bases and J by 6 bases, with 14 bases left in between. The CDR3 is made up of 15 amino acids. As DNA, the CDR3 is TGTGCCAGCAGCGTAGGGCCAGGGCAGTCGGATACGCAGTATTTT. Protein sequence: CASSVGPGQSDTQYF.

The chain joins TRBV2 to TRBJ2-5; maybe TRBD1 (6 bases). The CDR3 consists of 14 residues. The germline V and J ends were trimmed by 4 bases and 7 bases, with 16 bases remaining between them. Germline CDR1 and CDR2: SNHLY and FYNNEI. CDR3 nucleotides: TGTGCCAGCAGTGTCAGGGAAGTACAGGGGACCCAGTACTTC. Protein sequence: CASSVREVQGTQYF.

The chain employs TRBV4-3 and TRBJ1-4; D ambiguous. CDR1 and CDR2 from the germline V gene are LGHNA and YSLEER. CDR3 length: 15 residues. Trimming shortened V by 2 bases and J by 0 bases, and 7 bases separated the two germline ends. The CDR3 DNA reads TGCGCCAGCAGCCAACTAAACCCAACTAATGAAAAACTGTTTTTT. The encoded protein is CASSQLNPTNEKLFF.

The chain recombines TRBV7-9 with TRBJ2-1; no clear D. The CDR3 spans 13 residues. V gave up 3 bases and J gave up 9 bases, with 12 bases separating them. Germline CDR1 SEHNR, CDR2 FQNEAQ (reference sequence). As DNA, the CDR3 is TGTGCCAGCAGCTTTGGTCCGGTCGGTGAGCAGTTCTTC. It specifies CASSFGPVGEQFF.

About this clone itself: The same CDR3 can be traced to other DNA sequences in this sample. CDR3 loop: CASSLAGGYAFF. The CDR3 DNA follows: TGTGCCAGCAGCTTAGCGGGTGGATATGCTTTCTTT. The chain uses TRBV27 and TRBJ1-1, with no clear D. This CDR3 region has 12 residues. The V gene lost 6 bases and the J gene lost 11 bases, with 16 bases spanning the gap. The germline V gene has CDR1 MNHEY and CDR2 SMNVEV (reference sequence).

The chain employs TRBV30 and TRBJ1-5, with unresolved D. The germline gives CDR1 GTSNPN, CDR2 SVGIG (reference sequence). The CDR3 consists of 13 residues. Deletions cut 2 bases from V and 4 bases from J, with 9 bases between. This CDR3 reads CAWSLNGNQPQHF. For the CDR3, the DNA is TGTGCCTGGAGTTTAAACGGGAATCAGCCCCAGCATTTT.

The CDR3 loop reads CASSISLAGTYEQYF. The CDR3 nucleotides read TGTGCCAGCAGCATCAGTCTAGCGGGAACCTACGAGCAGTACTTC. The chain carries TRBV7-2 and TRBJ2-7; 9 nucleotides match TRBD2. Germline V gene sequence: CDR1 SGHTA, CDR2 FQGNSA. The CDR3 covers 15 residues. The J segment lost 2 bases and the V segment lost 5 bases, leaving 7 bases of the junction unmatched. The full variable domain, completed using reference TRBV7-2 and TRBJ2-7, is GAGVSQSPSNKVTEKGKDVELRCDPISGHTALYWYRQSLGQGLEFLIYFQGNSAPDKSGLPSDRFSAERTGGSVSTLTIQRTQQEDSAVYLCASSISLAGTYEQYFGPGTRLTVT.

The chain joins TRBV25-1 to TRBJ2-3; tentatively, D is TRBD1 (6 bases). The ends were cut back, 5 bases at V and 0 bases at J, with 9 bases in the middle. In germline, CDR1 is MGHDK, CDR2 SYGVNS. There are 14 residues in the CDR3. The CDR3, as DNA: TGTGCCAGCAGTCGGACAGCGAGCACAGATACGCAGTATTTT. This sequence encodes CASSRTASTDTQYF. Based on the CDR3 plus reference TRBV25-1 and TRBJ2-3, the full variable domain is EADIYQTPRYLVIGTGKKITLECSQTMGHDKMYWYQQDPGMELHLIHYSYGVNSTEKGDLSSESTVSRIRTEHFPLTLESARPSHTSQYLCASSRTASTDTQYFGPGTRLTVL.

A single count supports this clone. The chain carries TRBV7-3 and TRBJ1-3, with a possible D match to TRBD1 (6 bases). Germline V lookup: CDR1 SGHTA, CDR2 FQGTGA. Trimming removed 5 bases from V and 0 bases from J, with 8 bases in between. This CDR3 contains 14 residues. CDR3 region: CASSQGPSGNTIYF. CDR3 sequence (DNA): TGTGCCAGCAGCCAGGGGCCCTCTGGAAACACCATATATTTT.

The CDR3 DNA sequence: TGTGCCAGCAGCTATTCCGGACTAGCTTCAGAGCAGTACTTC. Translated: CASSYSGLASEQYF. The rearrangement uses TRBV7-2 and TRBJ2-7, with 8 bases lining up with TRBD2. The V and J ends lost 4 bases and 7 bases, in that order; junction bases with no gene match: 9. The CDR3 sequence is 14 residues long. Germline V gene sequence: CDR1 SGHTA, CDR2 FQGNSA.

In this sample, this clone turned up once. The gene calls are TRBV27 and TRBJ1-1; 8 bases line up with TRBD1. This CDR3 region has 19 residues. V gave up 2 bases and J gave up 1 base; unmatched junction bases: 15. Germline V gives CDR1 MNHEY, CDR2 SMNVEV (reference sequence). CDR3 in amino acids: CASSLRSQGARIGNTEAFF. The CDR3 nucleotides read TGTGCCAGCAGTTTAAGGTCGCAGGGGGCGAGAATTGGGAACACTGAAGCTTTCTTT.

The chain is built from TRBV4-3 and TRBJ2-7, with 8 bases matching TRBD2. The J segment lost 0 bases and the V segment lost 1 base, leaving 5 bases of the junction unmatched. CDR1 is LGHNA and CDR2 is YSLEER in the germline V gene. The CDR3 is made up of 16 amino acids. CDR3 sequence reads: CASSQVGGRSSYEQYF. The CDR3 bases are TGCGCCAGCAGCCAAGTCGGCGGGAGGAGCTCCTACGAGCAGTACTTC.

This sequence joins TRBV5-6 and TRBJ2-1; TRBD2 agrees at 7 bases. With 3 bases clipped from V and 15 bases from J, the junction kept 9 bases outside the gene matches. Germline CDR1 SGHDT, CDR2 YYEEEE. This CDR3 spans 12 amino acids. CDR3 in DNA: TGTGCCAGCAGCTCCACTGAGCGGGGAGGGTTCTTC. It encodes CASSSTERGGFF. Based on the CDR3 plus reference TRBV5-6 and TRBJ2-1, the full variable domain is DAGVTQSPTHLIKTRGQQVTLRCSPKSGHDTVSWYQQALGQGPQFIFQYYEEEERQRGNFPDRFSGHQFPNYSSELNVNALLLGDSALYLCASSSTERGGFFGPGTRLTVL.

This rearrangement joins TRBV5-8 to TRBJ1-1; 7 bases map to TRBD1. V shed 6 bases, J shed 6 bases, and the junction held 5 bases outside the gene matches. The CDR3 is 12 residues long. Germline CDR1 reads SGHTS; CDR2 reads YDEGEE. The CDR3 DNA sequence: TGTGCCAGCACCCGGACAGGTCCTGAAGCTTTCTTT. Its translation is CASTRTGPEAFF.

V gene TRBV5-1 combines with J gene TRBJ2-1; 7 nucleotides match TRBD1. Germline-derived CDR1 and CDR2 are SGHRS and YFSETQ. The V gene end was trimmed by 6 bases and the J gene end by 1 base; junction bases not matched to a gene: 1. The CDR3 loop spans 13 amino acids. The CDR3 reads CASNRGSYNEQFF. In DNA, the CDR3 is TGCGCCAGCAACAGGGGTTCCTACAATGAGCAGTTCTTC. The whole variable domain, remainder taken from reference TRBV5-1 and TRBJ2-1, is KAGVTQTPRYLIKTRGQQVTLSCSPISGHRSVSWYQQTPGQGLQFLFEYFSETQRNKGNFPGRFSGRQFSNSRSEMNVSTLELGDSALYLCASNRGSYNEQFFGPGTRLTVL.

The chain is built from TRBV6-5 and TRBJ1-5; 8 bases align to TRBD1. The V gene's germline CDR1 is MNHEY and CDR2 SVGAGI. V dropped 6 bases and J dropped 7; count of bases not matched to a gene: 8. CDR3 length: 14 amino acids. This CDR3 reads CASSLDRDAQPQHF. The DNA for the CDR3 is TGTGCCAGCAGCCTGGACAGGGACGCGCAGCCCCAGCATTTT.

The chain uses TRBV2 and TRBJ2-3; D is unresolved. Trimming cost V 4 bases and J 4 bases, with 12 bases left between them. Germline CDR1 is SNHLY and CDR2 is FYNNEI. The CDR3 extends over 14 amino acids. The CDR3 DNA follows: TGTGCCAGCAGTGTTTTTGGGCTCGCAGATACGCAGTATTTT. This gives the protein CASSVFGLADTQYF.

The chain is built from TRBV28 and TRBJ2-7; no clear D gene. V lost 5 bases, J lost 0 bases, and 17 bases lay in between. This CDR3 has 16 residues. CDR1 MDHEN and CDR2 SYDVKM come from the germline V gene. The CDR3 coding sequence is TGTGCCAGCAGTATCTCCGTCACAGCCAACTCCTACGAGCAGTACTTC. This gives the protein CASSISVTANSYEQYF.